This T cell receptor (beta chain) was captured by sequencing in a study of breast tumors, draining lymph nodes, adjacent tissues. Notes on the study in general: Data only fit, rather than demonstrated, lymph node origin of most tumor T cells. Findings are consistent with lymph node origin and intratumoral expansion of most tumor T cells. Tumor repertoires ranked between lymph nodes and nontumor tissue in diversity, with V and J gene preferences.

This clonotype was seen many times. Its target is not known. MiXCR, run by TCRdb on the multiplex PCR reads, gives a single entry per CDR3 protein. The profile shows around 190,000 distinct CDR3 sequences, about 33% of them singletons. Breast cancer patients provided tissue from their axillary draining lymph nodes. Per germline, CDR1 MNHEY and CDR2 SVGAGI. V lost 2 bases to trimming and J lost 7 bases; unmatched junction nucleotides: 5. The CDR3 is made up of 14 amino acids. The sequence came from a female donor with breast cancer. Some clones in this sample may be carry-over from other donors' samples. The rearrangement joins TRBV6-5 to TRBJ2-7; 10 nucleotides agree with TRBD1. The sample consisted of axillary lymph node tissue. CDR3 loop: CASSYRGTGEEQYF. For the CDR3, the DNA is TGTGCCAGCAGTTACCGAGGGACAGGGGAAGAGCAGTACTTC.